The clone carrying this TCR beta chain appeared a single time. Its antigen is not identified. This entry comes from a study of OX40 agonist ivuxolimab in advanced cancers. Study-level background: Age averaged roughly 60 years (range about 20 to 80), and more than 80% were male.

Repertoires were generated with immunoSEQ multiplex PCR, while TCRdb's copy carries only in-frame clones and drops some. The table shows more than 60,000 clones, with about 88% occurring only once. CDR1 is SQVTM, CDR2 ANQGSEA, per germline. V lost 6 bases to trimming and J lost 6 bases, with 17 bases between them. This CDR3 is 13 amino acids long. Overall study findings and caveats: By week 6 at 0.1 to 3.0 mg/kg, blood CD4+ and CD8+ T cells had expanded clonally. Partial responders receiving 0.1-3.0 mg/kg showed among the lowest clonal expansion.

J is TRBJ1-1 and V is TRBV29-1, with D possibly matching TRBD1 (5 bases). Sample: CD4+ or CD8+ T cells sorted from blood, taken in a trial of the OX40 agonist ivuxolimab. The receptor's source is an adult with an advanced solid tumor such as melanoma, head and neck, liver or kidney cancer. The CDR3 protein is CSVPHRARAEAFF. In DNA, the CDR3 is TGCAGCGTCCCTCATCGGGCCAGGGCTGAAGCTTTCTTT.